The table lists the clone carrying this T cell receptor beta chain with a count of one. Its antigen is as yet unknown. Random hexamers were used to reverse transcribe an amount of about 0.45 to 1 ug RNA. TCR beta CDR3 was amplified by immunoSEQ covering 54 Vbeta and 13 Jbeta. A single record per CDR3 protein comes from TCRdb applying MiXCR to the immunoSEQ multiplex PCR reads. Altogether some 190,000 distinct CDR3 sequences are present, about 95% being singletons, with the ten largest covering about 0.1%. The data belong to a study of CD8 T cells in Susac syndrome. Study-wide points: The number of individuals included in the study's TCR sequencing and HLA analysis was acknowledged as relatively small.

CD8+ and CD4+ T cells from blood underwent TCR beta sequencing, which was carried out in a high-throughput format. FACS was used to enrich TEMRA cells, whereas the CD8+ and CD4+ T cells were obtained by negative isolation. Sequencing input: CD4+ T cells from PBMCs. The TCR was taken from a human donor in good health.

CDR3 protein: CASSWGPSYEQYF. Written as DNA, the CDR3 is TGTGCCAGCAGTTGGGGTCCCTCCTACGAGCAGTACTTC. The V gene is TRBV28, the J gene TRBJ2-7; D unresolved. Germline loops: CDR1 MDHEN, CDR2 SYDVKM. V was shortened by 4 bases and J by 0 bases, with 7 bases between the two germline ends. The CDR3 has 13 amino acids.